One sample yielded the 5 T cell receptor beta chains listed below, sequenced in a study of T cell repertoires in cytomegalovirus infection. These receptors lack a known antigen. A single record per CDR3 protein comes from TCRdb applying MiXCR to the reads. Seen here are some 350,000 distinct CDR3 sequences, 25% to 30% observed once, and the top ten hold 20%. The sample in question was cultured PBMCs, obtained from culture after CMV antigen stimulation. Every receptor here comes from a human donor in good health (CMV status not recorded). Some clones in this sample may be carry-over from other donors' samples.

This clonotype was seen a handful of times. The chain recombines TRBV20-1 with TRBJ1-5; 7 bases are shared with TRBD1. Losses at the gene ends were 5 bases for V and 2 bases for J; bases not matched to a gene: 6. Germline V gene data show CDR1 as DFQATT and CDR2 as SNEGSKA (reference sequence). The CDR3 length is 14 residues. The CDR3 sequence is CSAQQGNGNQPQHF. The CDR3 DNA reads as TGCAGTGCTCAACAGGGGAATGGCAATCAGCCCCAGCATTTT.

This clonotype was recorded many times. The chain couples TRBV7-2 to TRBJ2-1, with D perhaps matching TRBD1 or TRBD2 (5 bases each). Trimming removed 1 base from V and 6 bases from J, with 16 bases in between. Germline CDR1 reads SGHTA; CDR2 reads FQGNSA. This CDR3 spans 16 amino acids. The CDR3: CASSLGNRRHTNEQFF. CDR3 sequence (DNA): TGTGCCAGCAGCTTAGGCAACAGGAGGCATACCAATGAGCAGTTCTTC.

This clonotype has only a few counts. The chain recombines TRBV7-4 with TRBJ1-1; unclear D gene. V was pared by 6 bases and J by 1 base, with 15 bases between. The germline V gene has CDR1 SGHVT and CDR2 SQSDAQ. The CDR3 totals 15 residues. The CDR3 sequence is CASRTDGVGNTEAFF. CDR3 nucleotide sequence: TGTGCCAGCAGAACAGATGGGGTCGGGAACACTGAAGCTTTCTTT.

This clonotype was counted between two and nine times. This chain joins TRBV7-9 and TRBJ2-7, with 8 bases identical to TRBD2. Trimming cost V 11 bases and J 7 bases; bases outside gene matches: 19. From germline, CDR1 is SEHNR and CDR2 FQNEAQ (reference sequence). This CDR3 region has 15 residues. The CDR3 loop reads CAGSAVDGRAREQYF. CDR3 nucleotides: TGTGCCGGTTCGGCGGTGGACGGGAGGGCGAGGGAGCAGTACTTC.

The chain is built from TRBV19 and TRBJ2-1; 8 nucleotides agree with TRBD2. Per germline, CDR1 LNHDA and CDR2 SQIVND (reference sequence). The CDR3 sequence is 16 residues long. J was trimmed by 6 bases and V by 5 bases; bases with no gene match: 12. This CDR3 is CASSLRAGATSNEQFF. In nucleotides, the CDR3 is TGTGCCAGTAGTTTACGAGCGGGGGCGACGAGCAATGAGCAGTTCTTC.